A single sample gave rise to the 27 T cell receptor beta chains below, sequenced in a study of blood T cell repertoires in COVID-19. Some clones are missing from TCRdb's copy, which holds only in-frame ones; the method was immunoSEQ multiplex PCR. The top ten hold around 2.1% of the sample, which has roughly 150,000 clones, roughly 91% seen once. Sequenced material: peripheral blood. Receptors were obtained from a man aged 45 to 65 who had recovered from COVID-19.

The chain is built from TRBV19 and TRBJ2-1, with D possibly being TRBD1 (5 bases). The CDR3 loop spans 15 amino acids. Germline assignment: CDR1 LNHDA and CDR2 SQIVND (reference sequence). V lost 1 base and J 5 bases, leaving 12 bases between the germline ends. CDR3 DNA sequence: TGTGCCAGTAGTATAGGGGGCTGGGGAAACAATGAGCAGTTCTTC. Encoded protein: CASSIGGWGNNEQFF.

The gene calls are TRBV5-1 and TRBJ1-3, with 9 bases identical to TRBD1. This CDR3 contains 16 residues. J gave up 1 base and V 0 bases, and 2 bases lay outside the gene matches. CDR1 SGHRS and CDR2 YFSETQ come from the germline V gene. Here the CDR3 reads CASSLDGTGSGNTIYF. In DNA, the CDR3 is TGCGCCAGCAGCTTGGATGGGACAGGGTCTGGAAACACCATATATTTT.

The V call is TRBV29-1, the J call TRBJ1-4; no definite D call. CDR3 length: 13 residues. Germline loops: CDR1 SQVTM, CDR2 ANQGSEA. The V gene lost 2 bases and the J gene lost 7 bases, with 11 bases spanning the gap. CDR3: CSVEWEGGEKLFF. The CDR3 DNA is TGCAGCGTTGAATGGGAGGGAGGTGAAAAACTGTTTTTT.

V is TRBV9 and J is TRBJ2-7; 10 bases are a match to TRBD2. The length of the CDR3 is 16 residues. Germline V CDR1 and CDR2: SGDLS, YYNGEE. The J segment lost 3 bases and the V segment lost 4 bases, leaving 10 bases of the junction unmatched. The CDR3 here is CASSSRSLAGVYEQYF. DNA of the CDR3: TGTGCCAGCAGCTCCCGTAGCCTAGCGGGAGTCTACGAGCAGTACTTC.

The rearrangement joins TRBV24-1 to TRBJ1-4; D is unclear. The V and J ends lost 1 base and 1 base respectively, with 6 bases between them. There are 15 residues in the CDR3. Per the germline V gene, CDR1 is KGHDR and CDR2 is SFDVKD. The CDR3 bases are TGTGCCACCAGTGATTTCGAGAGAACTAATGAAAAACTGTTTTTT. This gives the protein CATSDFERTNEKLFF.

The rearrangement uses TRBV19 and TRBJ2-4; 7 bases align to TRBD2. Looked up from germline, CDR1 is LNHDA and CDR2 is SQIVND (reference sequence). The CDR3 consists of 14 residues. Trimming took 3 bases from V and 6 from J; bases not matched to a gene: 5. In DNA, the CDR3 is TGTGCCAGTAGTATGGCGGGAGTGGGAAACATTCAGTACTTC. Amino acid sequence: CASSMAGVGNIQYF.

CDR3 in DNA: TGTGCCAGCTCACCAATTCGACTAGCGGGAGGAAATGAGCAGTTCTTC. Its translation is CASSPIRLAGGNEQFF. V gene TRBV18 combines with J gene TRBJ2-1; 13 bases fit TRBD2. V lost 2 bases to trimming and J lost 7 bases; unmatched junction nucleotides: 5. Per the germline V gene, CDR1 is KGHSH and CDR2 is LQKENI. CDR3 length: 16 residues.

The chain uses TRBV5-1 and TRBJ2-2; D call uncertain. The germline V and J ends were trimmed by 1 base and 7 bases, with 8 bases remaining between them. This CDR3 has 13 residues. CDR1 SGHRS and CDR2 YFSETQ come from the germline V gene. This CDR3 reads CASSLSSIGELFF. The CDR3 DNA reads as TGCGCCAGCAGCTTGAGTAGCATCGGGGAGCTGTTTTTT.

This rearrangement joins TRBV28 to TRBJ1-5; D not certain. The CDR3 contains 13 residues. Germline CDR1 MDHEN, CDR2 SYDVKM. V lost 7 bases and J 6 bases, leaving 13 bases between the germline ends. CDR3 sequence: CASTWRGGQPQHF. The CDR3 region has the DNA TGTGCCAGCACCTGGCGGGGAGGTCAGCCCCAGCATTTT.

The genes are TRBV9 and TRBJ2-1, with 12 nucleotides matching TRBD2. V shed 4 bases and J 4 bases; nucleotides not matched to a gene: 9. The CDR3 has 17 amino acids. Looked up from germline, CDR1 is SGDLS and CDR2 is YYNGEE. The CDR3 DNA reads TGTGCCAGCAGCCCGCCTAGGACTAGCGGGGATTACAATGAGCAGTTCTTC. It encodes CASSPPRTSGDYNEQFF. Combining the CDR3 with reference TRBV9 and TRBJ2-1 gives the whole variable domain DSGVTQTPKHLITATGQRVTLRCSPRSGDLSVYWYQQSLDQGLQFLIQYYNGEERAKGNILERFSAQQFPDLHSELNLSSLELGDSALYFCASSPPRTSGDYNEQFFGPGTRLTVL.

The V gene is TRBV2, the J gene TRBJ1-4, with 10 bases matching TRBD1. Germline assignment: CDR1 SNHLY and CDR2 FYNNEI. The CDR3 has 14 amino acids. V lost 5 bases to trimming and J lost 6 bases; unmatched junction nucleotides: 3. The CDR3 bases are TGTGCCAGCAGTAAGACAGGGGGCTATGAAAAACTGTTTTTT. It yields the protein CASSKTGGYEKLFF.

The chain combines TRBV7-2 with TRBJ2-6, with unresolved D. The V end lost 1 base, the J end lost 5 bases, and 15 bases lay between the germline ends. The CDR3 loop spans 17 amino acids. CDR1 and CDR2 from the germline V gene are SGHTA and FQGNSA. The CDR3 nucleotides read TGTGCCAGCAGCTTAGAATTACTCCGGTCTCGGGCCAACGTCCTGACTTTC. Amino acids: CASSLELLRSRANVLTF.

This clone was recorded only once. This chain uses TRBV7-2 with TRBJ2-1; TRBD1 aligns across 7 bases. CDR1 SGHTA and CDR2 FQGNSA come from the germline V gene. J lost 5 bases, V lost 5 bases, and 12 bases had no gene match. The CDR3 is 16 residues long. CDR3 protein: CASSPTGTAVNNEQFF. CDR3 sequence (DNA): TGTGCCAGCAGCCCAACCGGGACAGCGGTGAACAATGAGCAGTTCTTC. Variable domain in full (rest from reference TRBV7-2 and TRBJ2-1): GAGVSQSPSNKVTEKGKDVELRCDPISGHTALYWYRQSLGQGLEFLIYFQGNSAPDKSGLPSDRFSAERTGGSVSTLTIQRTQQEDSAVYLCASSPTGTAVNNEQFFGPGTRLTVL.

The chain uses TRBV4-1 and TRBJ2-7; TRBD1 aligns across 8 bases. The germline CDR1 and CDR2 sequences are MGHRA and YSYEKL. The CDR3 totals 14 residues. V gave up 0 bases and J gave up 2 bases; unmatched junction bases: 0. The CDR3 region has the DNA TGCGCCAGCAGCCAAGACAGGGGGCCCTACGAGCAGTACTTC. Its translation: CASSQDRGPYEQYF.

The chain uses TRBV11-3 and TRBJ2-1, with 7 bases that match TRBD1. In germline, CDR1 is SGHNT, CDR2 YENEEA. V lost 6 bases, J lost 6 bases, and 5 bases stayed unmatched. The CDR3 is made up of 13 amino acids. The CDR3, as DNA: TGTGCCAGCAGAGGACAGGATTCCAATGAGCAGTTCTTC. It yields the protein CASRGQDSNEQFF.

The chain joins TRBV4-1 to TRBJ1-4; no firm D call. This CDR3 region has 14 residues. Trimming pared 0 bases from V and 7 bases from J, leaving 9 bases between. Germline-derived CDR1 and CDR2 are MGHRA and YSYEKL. CDR3 sequence: CASSQDSGVEKLFF. The CDR3 DNA is TGCGCCAGCAGCCAAGATTCCGGGGTTGAAAAACTGTTTTTT.

V gene TRBV15 combines with J gene TRBJ1-5; TRBD1 aligns across 7 bases. The germline V gene encodes CDR1 LNHNV and CDR2 YYDKDF (reference sequence). There are 15 residues in the CDR3. V dropped 2 bases and J dropped 5; count of bases not matched to a gene: 6. The CDR3 nucleotides read TGTGCCACCAGCAGAAGGACAGGCGGCGATCAGCCCCAGCATTTT. It codes for CATSRRTGGDQPQHF.

The rearrangement links TRBV5-5 to TRBJ1-1, with D perhaps TRBD1 (5 bases). The CDR3 extends over 15 amino acids. From germline, CDR1 is SGHKS and CDR2 YYEKEE (reference sequence). V was cut by 0 bases and J by 2 bases, with 11 bases left in between. The CDR3 coding sequence is TGTGCCAGCAGCTTGGGATCGCAGGGTAACACTGAAGCTTTCTTT. Translation gives CASSLGSQGNTEAFF.

The chain uses TRBV19 and TRBJ1-2; TRBD1 is a possible D gene (6 bases). This CDR3 contains 14 residues. Trimming stripped 5 bases from V and 7 bases from J, with 17 bases between. Germline V gives CDR1 LNHDA, CDR2 SQIVND (reference sequence). The CDR3 DNA reads as TGTGCCAGTAGTCCGGAACAGGGCATCTCTGGCTACACCTTC. This sequence encodes CASSPEQGISGYTF.

The gene calls are TRBV7-2 and TRBJ2-7; 9 nucleotides line up with TRBD2. V was clipped by 5 bases and J by 5 bases; unmatched bases: 13. Per the germline V gene, CDR1 is SGHTA and CDR2 is FQGNSA. The CDR3 spans 16 residues. This chain's CDR3 is CASSLGSGSLLNEQYF. In nucleotides, the CDR3 is TGTGCCAGCAGCCTCGGTAGCGGGAGTCTCTTGAACGAGCAGTACTTC.

The chain combines TRBV9 with TRBJ1-3; D unclear. CDR3 length equals 14 residues. V shed 6 bases and J shed 0 bases, with 10 bases lying between them. The germline V gene has CDR1 SGDLS and CDR2 YYNGEE. The CDR3 protein is CASTPEGSGNTIYF. DNA of the CDR3: TGTGCCAGCACCCCCGAGGGCTCTGGAAACACCATATATTTT.

This clone was counted once. V is TRBV7-9 and J is TRBJ2-7; 13 positions agree with TRBD2. Looked up from germline, CDR1 is SEHNR and CDR2 is FQNEAQ (reference sequence). The junction had 9 bases not matched to a gene; V was cut back by 6 bases and J by 7 bases. The CDR3 loop spans 15 amino acids. CDR3 sequence: CASRAGLAGVGEQYF. The CDR3 nucleotides read TGTGCCAGCAGAGCAGGACTAGCGGGAGTGGGTGAGCAGTACTTC.

V usage is TRBV6-2 or TRBV6-3 and J usage is TRBJ2-7, with D perhaps matching TRBD2 (7 bases). Trimming took off 5 bases at V and 5 bases at J, with 19 bases between the two ends. Germline loops: CDR1 MNHEY, CDR2 SVGEGT. The CDR3 contains 15 residues. The CDR3 DNA sequence: TGTGCCAGCAGTGGCCTTCGCGGGGGCAGGAACGAGCAGTACTTC. Its protein product is CASSGLRGGRNEQYF.

This chain uses TRBV5-1 with TRBJ2-1; 16 bases agree with TRBD2. Germline V gene data show CDR1 as SGHRS and CDR2 as YFSETQ. V was clipped by 4 bases and J by 6 bases; unmatched bases: 4. This CDR3 is built from 16 residues. CDR3 DNA: TGCGCCAGCAGCGGCGGGACTAGCGGGAGGGTCAATGAGCAGTTCTTC. Its translation: CASSGGTSGRVNEQFF.

The V and J genes are TRBV7-2 and TRBJ2-7, with D unresolved. Deletions cut 4 bases from V and 2 bases from J, with 6 bases between. Germline CDR1 and CDR2: SGHTA and FQGNSA. This CDR3 spans 12 amino acids. This CDR3 is CASSSAAYEQYF. The CDR3, as DNA: TGTGCCAGCAGCTCCGCGGCCTACGAGCAGTACTTC.

CDR3 loop: CASSLGGQGAGEQYF. In nucleotides, the CDR3 is TGCGCCAGCAGCTTGGGGGGACAGGGGGCCGGCGAGCAGTACTTC. This rearrangement joins TRBV5-1 to TRBJ2-7, with 12 bases matching TRBD1. J was trimmed by 6 bases and V by 0 bases; bases with no gene match: 4. Germline-derived CDR1 and CDR2 are SGHRS and YFSETQ. The length of the CDR3 is 15 residues.

In DNA form, the CDR3 reads TGTGCCAGCAGTGAAGGGACAAGGCAACCCTACGAGCAGTACTTC. Translation gives CASSEGTRQPYEQYF. J is TRBJ2-7 and V is TRBV6-1; D perhaps matches TRBD1 (5 bases). The CDR3 is made up of 15 amino acids. V was cut by 1 base and J by 2 bases, with 12 bases left in between. Per the germline V gene, CDR1 is MNHNS and CDR2 is SASEGT.